The 2 T cell receptor beta chains reported below all come from one sample, sequenced in a study of control samples from healthy donors and cancer patients. TCRdb keeps only in-frame clones here, not all; method: immunoSEQ multiplex PCR. Of 70,000 to 80,000 clones detected, roughly 90% appear once; the ten largest clones hold just under 4%. Sequenced material: blood. The receptors shown here come from a woman aged 45-65 years in good health.

V gene TRBV9 combines with J gene TRBJ2-2; D is uncertain. Germline CDR1 is SGDLS and CDR2 is YYNGEE. The ends were cut back, 0 bases at V and 6 bases at J, with 6 bases in the middle. CDR3 length equals 13 residues. The CDR3 nucleotides are TGTGCCAGCAGCGTAGCTGCTGCCGGGGAGCTGTTTTTT. Protein sequence: CASSVAAAGELFF.

V gene TRBV19 combines with J gene TRBJ1-1; D ambiguous. This CDR3 region has 13 residues. V lost 6 bases, J lost 0 bases, and 8 bases lay in between. Germline V CDR1 and CDR2: LNHDA, SQIVND (reference sequence). The CDR3 coding sequence is TGTGCCAGTAGAAATCAGGTGAACACTGAAGCTTTCTTT. This gives the protein CASRNQVNTEAFF.